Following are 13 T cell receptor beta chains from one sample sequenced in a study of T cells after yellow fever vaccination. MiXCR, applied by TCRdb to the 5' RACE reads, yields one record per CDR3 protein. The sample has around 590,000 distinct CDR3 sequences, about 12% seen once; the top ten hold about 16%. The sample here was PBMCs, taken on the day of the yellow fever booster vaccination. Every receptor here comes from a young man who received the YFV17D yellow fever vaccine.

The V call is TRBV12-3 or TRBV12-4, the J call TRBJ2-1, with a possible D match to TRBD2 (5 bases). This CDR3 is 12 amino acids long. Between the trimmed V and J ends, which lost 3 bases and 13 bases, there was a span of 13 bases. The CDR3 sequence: CASSFPGLGQFF. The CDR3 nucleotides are TGTGCCAGCAGTTTCCCTGGACTGGGACAGTTCTTC.

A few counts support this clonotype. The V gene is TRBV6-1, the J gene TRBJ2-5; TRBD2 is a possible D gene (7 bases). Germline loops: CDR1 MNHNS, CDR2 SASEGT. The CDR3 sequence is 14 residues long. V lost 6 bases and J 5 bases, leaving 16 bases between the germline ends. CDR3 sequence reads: CASRRGGVGETQYF. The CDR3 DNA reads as TGTGCCAGCAGGAGGGGGGGAGTCGGGGAGACCCAGTACTTC.

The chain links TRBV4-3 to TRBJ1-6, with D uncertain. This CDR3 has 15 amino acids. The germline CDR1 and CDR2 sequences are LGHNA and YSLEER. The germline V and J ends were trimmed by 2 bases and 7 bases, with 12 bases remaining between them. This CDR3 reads CASSQSRSANSPLHF. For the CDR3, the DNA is TGCGCCAGCAGCCAATCCAGGTCGGCGAATTCACCCCTCCACTTT.

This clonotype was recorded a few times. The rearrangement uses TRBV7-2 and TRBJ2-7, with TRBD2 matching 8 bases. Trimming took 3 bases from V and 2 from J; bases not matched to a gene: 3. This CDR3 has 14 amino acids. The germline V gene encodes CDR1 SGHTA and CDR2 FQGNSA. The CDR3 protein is CASSFPGLAYEQYF. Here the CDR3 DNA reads TGTGCCAGCAGCTTCCCGGGACTAGCCTACGAGCAGTACTTC.

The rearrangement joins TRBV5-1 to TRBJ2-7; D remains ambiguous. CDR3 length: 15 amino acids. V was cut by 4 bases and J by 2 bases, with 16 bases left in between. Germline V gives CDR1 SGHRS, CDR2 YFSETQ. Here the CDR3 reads CASSTDSRRPYEQYF. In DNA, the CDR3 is TGCGCCAGCAGCACAGACTCTCGCCGTCCCTACGAGCAGTACTTC.

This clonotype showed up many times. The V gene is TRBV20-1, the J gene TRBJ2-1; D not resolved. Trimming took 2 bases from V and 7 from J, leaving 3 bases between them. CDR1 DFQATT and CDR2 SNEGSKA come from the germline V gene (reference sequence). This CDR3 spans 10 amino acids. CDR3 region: CSARRNEQFF. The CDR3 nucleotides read TGCAGTGCTAGACGGAATGAGCAGTTCTTC.

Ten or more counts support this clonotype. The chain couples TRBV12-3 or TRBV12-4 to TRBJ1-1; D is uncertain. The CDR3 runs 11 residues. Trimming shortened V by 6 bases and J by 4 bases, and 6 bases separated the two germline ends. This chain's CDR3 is CASSQITEAFF. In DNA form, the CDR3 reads TGTGCCAGCAGCCAGATCACTGAAGCTTTCTTT.

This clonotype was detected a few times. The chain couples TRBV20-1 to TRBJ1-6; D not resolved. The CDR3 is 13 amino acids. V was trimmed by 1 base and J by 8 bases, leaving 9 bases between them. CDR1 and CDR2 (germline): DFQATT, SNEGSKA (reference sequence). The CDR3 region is CSARVGVDSPLHF. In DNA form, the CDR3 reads TGCAGTGCTAGAGTGGGAGTTGATTCACCCCTCCACTTT.

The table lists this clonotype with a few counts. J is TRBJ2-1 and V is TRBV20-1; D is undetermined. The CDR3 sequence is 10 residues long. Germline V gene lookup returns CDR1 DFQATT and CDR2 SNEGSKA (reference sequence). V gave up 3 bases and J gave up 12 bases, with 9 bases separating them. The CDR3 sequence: CSASLQRQFF. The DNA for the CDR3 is TGCAGTGCTAGTTTACAGAGGCAGTTCTTC.

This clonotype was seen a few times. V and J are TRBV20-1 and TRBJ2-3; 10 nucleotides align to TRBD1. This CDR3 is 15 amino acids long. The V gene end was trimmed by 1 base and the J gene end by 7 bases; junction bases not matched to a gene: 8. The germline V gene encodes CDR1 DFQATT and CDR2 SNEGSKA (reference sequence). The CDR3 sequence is CSARVQGQGMYTQYF. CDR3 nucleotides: TGCAGTGCTAGAGTCCAGGGACAGGGGATGTATACGCAGTATTTT.

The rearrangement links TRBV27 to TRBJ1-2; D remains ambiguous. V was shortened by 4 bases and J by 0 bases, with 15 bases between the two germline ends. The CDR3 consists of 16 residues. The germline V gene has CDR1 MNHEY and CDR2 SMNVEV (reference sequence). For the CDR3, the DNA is TGTGCCAGCAGTTCCCCCAGTGGAGATTCTAACTATGGCTACACCTTC. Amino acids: CASSSPSGDSNYGYTF.

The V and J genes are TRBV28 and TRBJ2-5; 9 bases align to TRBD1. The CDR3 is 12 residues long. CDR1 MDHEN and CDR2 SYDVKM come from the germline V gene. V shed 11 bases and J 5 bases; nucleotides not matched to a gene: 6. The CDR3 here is CAAGTGKETQYF. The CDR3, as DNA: TGTGCCGCGGGGACAGGGAAGGAGACCCAGTACTTC. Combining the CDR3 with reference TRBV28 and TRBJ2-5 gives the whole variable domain DVKVTQSSRYLVKRTGEKVFLECVQDMDHENMFWYRQDPGLGLRLIYFSYDVKMKEKGDIPEGYSVSREKKERFSLILESASTNQTSMYLCAAGTGKETQYFGPGTRLLVL.

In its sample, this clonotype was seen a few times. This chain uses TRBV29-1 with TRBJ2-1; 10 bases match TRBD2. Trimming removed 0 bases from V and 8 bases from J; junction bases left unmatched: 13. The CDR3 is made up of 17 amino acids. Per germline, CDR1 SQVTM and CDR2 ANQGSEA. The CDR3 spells CSVEDLDYPSGSDEQFF. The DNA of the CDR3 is TGCAGCGTTGAAGATTTAGACTACCCTAGCGGGAGTGATGAGCAGTTCTTC.